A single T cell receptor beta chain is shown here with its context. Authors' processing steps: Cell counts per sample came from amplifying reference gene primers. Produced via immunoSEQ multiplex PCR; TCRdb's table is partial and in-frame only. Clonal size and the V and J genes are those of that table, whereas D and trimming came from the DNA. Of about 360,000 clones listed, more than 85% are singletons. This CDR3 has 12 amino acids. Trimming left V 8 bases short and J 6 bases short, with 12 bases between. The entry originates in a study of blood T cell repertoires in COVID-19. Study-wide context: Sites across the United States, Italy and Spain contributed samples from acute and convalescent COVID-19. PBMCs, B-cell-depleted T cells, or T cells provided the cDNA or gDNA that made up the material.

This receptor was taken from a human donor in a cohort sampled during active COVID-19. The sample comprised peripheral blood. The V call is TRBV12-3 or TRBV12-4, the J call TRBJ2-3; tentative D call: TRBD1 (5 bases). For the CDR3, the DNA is TGTGCCAGCCATAGGGGAACGGATACGCAGTATTTT. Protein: CASHRGTDTQYF.